The 14 T cell receptor beta chains reported below all come from one sample, sequenced in a study of PD-L1 blockade in urothelial cancer. Data came from immunoSEQ multiplex PCR; TCRdb stores just in-frame clones and leaves some out. The table has about 110,000 clones, around 85% seen once. This specimen consisted of PBMCs, obtained around atezolizumab (anti-PD-L1) treatment. The receptors originated from a man aged 45 to 65 with urothelial cancer.

In this sample, this clone turned up once. CDR3 in DNA: TGTGCCAGTAGTCCTGAAACCTTGAGGCCCCAGCATTTT. Translating gives CASSPETLRPQHF. The gene calls are TRBV19 and TRBJ1-5; D gene uncertain. Germline assignment: CDR1 LNHDA and CDR2 SQIVND (reference sequence). V lost 5 bases, J lost 9 bases, and 14 bases lay in between. CDR3 length: 13 residues.

The chain joins TRBV30 to TRBJ2-7; weak D call: TRBD1 (6 bases). CDR1 GTSNPN and CDR2 SVGIG come from the germline V gene (reference sequence). The CDR3 has 15 amino acids. Trimming took off 4 bases at V and 2 bases at J, with 18 bases between the two ends. CDR3 region: CAWNLQNTGTYEQYF. The DNA of the CDR3 is TGTGCCTGGAACCTTCAAAATACAGGGACCTACGAGCAGTACTTC.

This chain joins TRBV28 and TRBJ2-3; D is possibly TRBD2 (5 bases). There are 13 residues in the CDR3. The V end lost 6 bases, the J end lost 3 bases, and 10 bases lay between the germline ends. The germline V gene has CDR1 MDHEN and CDR2 SYDVKM. The DNA for the CDR3 is TGTGCCAGCAGGTGGGAGATTACAGATACGCAGTATTTT. Translating gives CASRWEITDTQYF.

V and J are TRBV20-1 and TRBJ2-3, with unresolved D. V lost 6 bases, J lost 6 bases, and 10 bases lay in between. Germline V gene data show CDR1 as DFQATT and CDR2 as SNEGSKA (reference sequence). This CDR3 comprises 11 residues. The CDR3 is CSARAGDTQYF. The CDR3 DNA reads as TGCAGTGCACGAGCCGGGGATACGCAGTATTTT.

V is TRBV10-3 and J is TRBJ1-1; the D is unclear. Deletions cut 3 bases from V and 4 bases from J, with 12 bases between. The germline V gene has CDR1 ENHRY and CDR2 SYGVKD. The CDR3 extends over 14 amino acids. This CDR3 is CAISEQGWSTEAFF. In DNA, the CDR3 is TGTGCCATCAGTGAACAAGGCTGGAGCACTGAAGCTTTCTTT.

This clone is a singleton in its sample. The chain has TRBV2 and TRBJ2-5; 13 nucleotides agree with TRBD2. The CDR3 sequence is 14 residues long. The trim removed 7 bases at V and 7 bases at J, leaving 6 bases unmatched. Germline loops: CDR1 SNHLY, CDR2 FYNNEI. CDR3 residues: CASILAGGSGTQYF. The CDR3 DNA reads as TGTGCCAGCATACTAGCGGGAGGGAGCGGGACCCAGTACTTC.

This chain connects TRBV5-1 to TRBJ2-1, with 7 bases matching TRBD2. The V and J ends lost 7 bases and 9 bases, in that order; junction bases with no gene match: 22. CDR1 and CDR2 from the germline V gene are SGHRS and YFSETQ. The CDR3 sequence is 17 residues long. DNA for the CDR3: TGCGCCAGCTCCCCTTCCGGGACTACTCCGCGGTCGGTTGAGCAGTTCTTC. This codes for CASSPSGTTPRSVEQFF.

The V and J genes are TRBV9 and TRBJ2-1, with 8 nucleotides matching TRBD2. The CDR3 covers 18 residues. V shed 0 bases, J shed 6 bases, and the junction held 14 bases outside the gene matches. CDR1 and CDR2 (germline): SGDLS, YYNGEE. Here the CDR3 DNA reads TGTGCCAGCAGCGTAGATGGGAGGGTAGCGGGATACAGCAATGAGCAGTTCTTC. This gives the protein CASSVDGRVAGYSNEQFF.

V usage is TRBV6-5 and J usage is TRBJ1-2, with D possibly being TRBD1 (6 bases). Germline loops: CDR1 MNHEY, CDR2 SVGAGI. With 0 bases removed from V and 2 bases from J, the gap between germline ends came to 10 bases. The CDR3 has 15 amino acids. CDR3 sequence (DNA): TGTGCCAGCAGTTACTCACGAGGGACAAACTATGGCTACACCTTC. Translated, it gives CASSYSRGTNYGYTF.

The chain joins TRBV5-6 to TRBJ2-1; TRBD1 aligns across 7 bases. J gave up 8 bases and V 0 bases, and 2 bases lay outside the gene matches. There are 13 residues in the CDR3. The V gene's germline CDR1 is SGHDT and CDR2 YYEEEE. For the CDR3, the DNA is TGTGCCAGCAGCTTGGTAGGGGGCCATGAGCAGTTCTTC. As protein: CASSLVGGHEQFF.

The chain joins TRBV28 to TRBJ2-1; 7 nucleotides align to TRBD1. The CDR3 has 14 residues. The junction had 8 bases not matched to a gene; V was cut back by 7 bases and J by 5 bases. CDR1 MDHEN and CDR2 SYDVKM come from the germline V gene. The CDR3 nucleotides read TGTGCCAGCACCCCGGGACAGAGAAACAATGAGCAGTTCTTC. Encoded protein: CASTPGQRNNEQFF.

J is TRBJ2-1 and V is TRBV5-4; TRBD2 matches 8 bases. Per germline, CDR1 SGHNT and CDR2 YYREEE (reference sequence). The CDR3 runs to 14 residues. V lost 0 bases, J lost 10 bases, and 6 bases stayed unmatched. The CDR3 here is CASSLAGGMSEQFF. The CDR3 DNA reads TGTGCCAGCAGCTTGGCGGGAGGGATGTCGGAGCAGTTCTTC.

The V gene is TRBV6-5, the J gene TRBJ2-4; possibly TRBD2 for D (6 bases). The CDR3 loop spans 13 amino acids. Trimming shortened V by 5 bases and J by 6 bases, and 11 bases separated the two germline ends. Germline assignment: CDR1 MNHEY and CDR2 SVGAGI. For the CDR3, the DNA is TGTGCCAGCAGTGATCCCGGGGGAAACATTCAGTACTTC. Protein: CASSDPGGNIQYF.

The V gene is TRBV7-9, the J gene TRBJ2-7; possibly TRBD2 for D (6 bases). CDR3 length equals 15 residues. CDR1 and CDR2 (germline): SEHNR, FQNEAQ (reference sequence). Between the trimmed V and J ends, which lost 4 bases and 7 bases, there was a span of 20 bases. The CDR3 DNA reads TGTGCCAGCAGCTCGGGACTCGCTCCACGCTGGGAGCAGTACTTC. It codes for CASSSGLAPRWEQYF.